Below, 8 T cell receptor beta chains from the same sample are listed, as sequenced in a study of glioma-infiltrating T cells after dendritic cell vaccination. Libraries were prepared by immunoSEQ multiplex PCR; TCRdb keeps only in-frame clonotypes and omits some of them. The table lists 40,000 to 60,000 clones, 85% of them singletons. Sample: blood, taken before dendritic cell vaccination. The source of these receptors is a human donor with glioblastoma.

The gene calls are TRBV11-2 and TRBJ1-2; TRBD1 is a possible D gene (5 bases). CDR3 length equals 14 residues. CDR1 is SGHAT and CDR2 is FQNNGV in the germline V gene. V was shortened by 5 bases and J by 3 bases, with 13 bases between the two germline ends. CDR3 in DNA: TGTGCCAGCAGCGCACTGGGAGGGGACTATGGCTACACCTTC. This codes for CASSALGGDYGYTF. The full variable domain, its missing parts supplied by reference TRBV11-2 and TRBJ1-2, is EAGVAQSPRYKIIEKRQSVAFWCNPISGHATLYWYQQILGQGPKLLIQFQNNGVVDDSQLPKDRFSAERLKGVDSTLKIQPAKLEDSAVYLCASSALGGDYGYTFGSGTRLTVV.

The chain recombines TRBV5-1 with TRBJ1-2, with D unresolved. With 0 bases removed from V and 0 bases from J, the gap between germline ends came to 12 bases. Germline loops: CDR1 SGHRS, CDR2 YFSETQ. CDR3 size: 16 residues. The CDR3 DNA sequence: TGCGCCAGCAGCTTGGCTCCCGATCCAGCTAACTATGGCTACACCTTC. Translated, it gives CASSLAPDPANYGYTF.

The J gene is TRBJ2-2, the V gene TRBV2; 15 bases fit TRBD2. The germline CDR1 and CDR2 sequences are SNHLY and FYNNEI. The CDR3 has 18 amino acids. J was trimmed by 5 bases and V by 9 bases; bases with no gene match: 13. CDR3 protein: CARAGGTSGRFGTGELFF. The CDR3 DNA sequence: TGTGCCAGAGCTGGGGGGACTAGCGGGAGGTTTGGAACCGGGGAGCTGTTTTTT. The full variable domain, rest sourced from reference TRBV2 and TRBJ2-2, is EPEVTQTPSHQVTQMGQEVILRCVPISNHLYFYWYRQILGQKVEFLVSFYNNEISEKSEIFDDQFSVERPDGSNFTLKIRSTKLEDSAMYFCARAGGTSGRFGTGELFFGEGSRLTVL.

The chain recombines TRBV19 with TRBJ1-6; 8 nucleotides align to TRBD1. This CDR3 contains 18 residues. V trimming: 5 bases; J trimming: 0 bases; junction bases outside the gene matches: 9. Germline lookup yields CDR1 LNHDA and CDR2 SQIVND (reference sequence). CDR3 amino acids: CASSQDRGRSSYNSPLHF. In nucleotides, the CDR3 is TGTGCCAGTAGTCAAGACAGGGGCCGGAGCTCCTATAATTCACCCCTCCACTTT.

The chain has TRBV7-9 and TRBJ2-7, with 9 bases identical to TRBD1. The CDR3 loop spans 15 amino acids. After removal of 2 bases from V and 4 bases from J, the junction contained 6 bases not matched to a gene. Looked up from germline, CDR1 is SEHNR and CDR2 is FQNEAQ (reference sequence). The CDR3 is CASSLPPGTGYEQYF. The DNA of the CDR3 is TGTGCCAGCAGCTTACCTCCCGGGACAGGGTACGAGCAGTACTTC.

J is TRBJ2-2 and V is TRBV6-6, with D perhaps matching TRBD1 (6 bases). Trimming cost V 6 bases and J 4 bases, with 9 bases left between them. CDR1 is MNHNY and CDR2 is SVGAGI in the germline V gene (reference sequence). This CDR3 region has 13 residues. Written as DNA, the CDR3 is TGTGCCAGCAGACAGGGCATCACCGGGGAGCTGTTTTTT. Its translation is CASRQGITGELFF.

This chain links TRBV15 with TRBJ2-2; no firm D call. The CDR3 sequence is 14 residues long. CDR1 is LNHNV, CDR2 YYDKDF, per germline (reference sequence). The germline V and J ends were trimmed by 0 bases and 5 bases, with 7 bases remaining between them. The CDR3 nucleotides are TGTGCCACCAGCAGAGATCCCCTGACCGGGGAGCTGTTTTTT. This codes for CATSRDPLTGELFF.

The chain couples TRBV11-3 to TRBJ2-5, with TRBD2 matching 8 bases. Germline V CDR1 and CDR2: SGHNT, YENEEA. The CDR3 covers 15 residues. Trimming at V came to 3 bases and at J to 4 bases, leaving 7 bases not matched to a gene. CDR3 loop: CASSFSSGTRETQYF. The DNA for the CDR3 is TGTGCCAGCAGCTTCTCCTCCGGGACTAGAGAGACCCAGTACTTC.